A single sample is the source of the 26 T cell receptor beta chains below, sequenced in a study of CD8+ T cells in alopecia areata. Combined cutaneous lymph node cells underwent sorting by CD4, CD8alpha, NKG2D, NKG2ACE and additional markers. Investigators isolated RNA and reverse transcribed it into cDNA to act as the sequencing template. Profiled with immunoSEQ multiplex PCR; TCRdb holds only in-frame clones, not every one. The sample gives more than 250,000 clones, none seen only once, and the top ten clones hold 1.2%. Material for sequencing was CD4+ T cells sorted from a lymph node. All receptors derive from a C3H/HeJ mouse with alopecia areata. The MHC haplotype of this mouse line is H2-k.

Many counts were recorded for this clone. The gene names here belong to mouse. The CDR3 goes on 4 residues after the read ends, and that part is filled in from the germline J gene. The chain uses TRBV14 and TRBJ2-1; 7 bases match TRBD1. After removal of 5 bases from V and 5 bases from J, the junction contained 4 bases not matched to a gene. CDR3 length: 13 amino acids. Per the germline V gene, CDR1 is SGHDT and CDR2 is FRDEAV. The covered CDR3 bases are TGTGCCAGCAGACAGGGGCTGGATGCT. Protein: CASRQGLDA. The whole CDR3 reads CASRQGLDAEQFF.

Points on this clone: The gene symbols are mouse symbols. The observed sequence ends 4 residues before the CDR3 terminus, with the missing tail filled in from the germline J gene. Other DNA sequences of this sample code for an identical CDR3. V and J are TRBV13-2 and TRBJ2-3; 9 nucleotides line up with TRBD1. V shed 5 bases and J 2 bases; nucleotides not matched to a gene: 3. CDR1 and CDR2 (germline): NNHNN, SYGAGS (reference sequence). This CDR3 has 14 amino acids. The CDR3: CASGGQGAAETLYF. The sequenced CDR3 bases are TGTGCCAGCGGGGGACAGGGTGCTGCAGAA.

This clone was counted a few times. The listed genes are named as in mouse. The read is 4 residues too short to cover the CDR3 end, so that end is filled in from the germline J gene. The chain links TRBV17 to TRBJ1-1; tentative D call: TRBD1 (5 bases). Trimming shortened V by 3 bases and J by 3 bases, and 8 bases separated the two germline ends. The CDR3 totals 13 residues. Per germline, CDR1 MNHDT and CDR2 YYDKIL. The sequenced CDR3 bases are TGTGCTAGCAGTAGGGAAGGGGACACA. Translated, it gives CASSREGDT. The complete CDR3 reads CASSREGDTEVFF.

This clone has a count of ten or more. Germline and genes: mouse. The read stops 4 residues short of the end of the CDR3; the missing end is completed from the germline J gene. Other DNA sequences in the sample encode the same CDR3. The V call is TRBV5, the J call TRBJ2-1; D unclear. Germline CDR1 and CDR2: LGHNA and YNLKQL (reference sequence). The CDR3 runs to 13 residues. Trimming stripped 3 bases from V and 1 base from J, with 4 bases between. CDR3 DNA, as far as it was read: TGTGCCAGCAGCCAGGGGAACTATGCT. Translation gives CASSQGNYA. The CDR3 reads in full as CASSQGNYAEQFF.

The sample holds a few counts of this clone. The gene symbols are mouse symbols. The CDR3 end is not reached by the read, which stops 4 residues before it; the germline J gene fills it in. At the DNA level, this CDR3 is encoded by other sequences in the same sample as well. This rearrangement joins TRBV19 to TRBJ2-2; TRBD1 matches at 8 bases. The CDR3 extends over 13 amino acids. V dropped 5 bases and J dropped 4; count of bases not matched to a gene: 1. Looked up from germline, CDR1 is FNHDT and CDR2 is SITEND (reference sequence). CDR3 protein: CASSDRGTGQLYF. The part of the CDR3 DNA that was read is TGTGCCAGCAGCGACAGGGGCACCGGG.

Worth noting for this clone: The germline and genes are mouse ones. The sequenced CDR3 bases are TGTGCCAGCAGTGGCCCGGGGGGCTGGTATGCT. Protein sequence: CASSGPGGWYA. The full CDR3 sequence reads CASSGPGGWYAEQFF. The chain joins TRBV13-1 to TRBJ2-1; tentative D call: TRBD2 (7 bases). The observed sequence ends 4 residues before the CDR3 terminus, with the missing tail filled in from the germline J gene. Germline V CDR1 and CDR2: NSHNY, SYGAGN. Deletions cut 3 bases from V and 4 bases from J, with 14 bases between. This CDR3 has 15 residues.

This clone was detected a few times. Genes and germline come from the mouse. The read ends 4 residues shy of where the CDR3 ends; the end is completed using the germline J gene. This specimen includes other DNA sequences encoding the same CDR3. This chain links TRBV5 with TRBJ2-5; D perhaps matches TRBD2 (6 bases). The germline V gene encodes CDR1 LGHNA and CDR2 YNLKQL (reference sequence). The ends were cut back, 0 bases at V and 3 bases at J, with 10 bases in the middle. This CDR3 contains 15 residues. CDR3 sequence reads: CASSQDRGGQDTQYF. The part of the CDR3 DNA that was read is TGTGCCAGCAGCCAAGATCGTGGGGGTCAAGAC.

A note on this clone: Gene labels here are mouse ones. The read gets to within 4 residues of the CDR3 end, and the germline J gene fills in the rest. This rearrangement joins TRBV1 to TRBJ2-1; 8 bases align to TRBD1. This CDR3 spans 13 amino acids. From germline, CDR1 is NSQYPW and CDR2 LRSPGD (reference sequence). Trimming at V came to 4 bases and at J to 5 bases, leaving 1 base not matched to a gene. The CDR3 is CTCSVRGHAEQFF. The DNA read from the CDR3 is TGCACCTGCAGTGTCAGGGGGCATGCT. The full variable domain, rest sourced from reference TRBV1 and TRBJ2-1, is VTLLEQNPRWRLVPRGQAVNLRCILKNSQYPWMSWYQQDLQKQLQWLFTLRSPGDKEVKSLPGADYLATRVTDTELRLQVANMSQGRTLYCTCSVRGHAEQFFGPGTRLTVL.

On this clone: Gene and germline names: mouse. From the germline J gene comes the end of the CDR3, since the read stops 4 residues before it. The same CDR3 is also encoded by other DNA sequences in this sample. This chain links TRBV13-3 with TRBJ2-5, with 8 bases that match TRBD2. The CDR3 has 14 amino acids. V shed 2 bases, J shed 3 bases, and the junction held 2 bases outside the gene matches. Germline V gene lookup returns CDR1 NNHDY and CDR2 SYVADS. Incomplete CDR3 DNA: TGTGCCAGCAGTGAAGGGGGGGCGCAAGAC. Translation gives CASSEGGAQD. The CDR3 in full is CASSEGGAQDTQYF. Using reference TRBV13-3 and TRBJ2-5 for the parts outside the CDR3, the full variable domain is EAAVTQSPRSKVAVTGGKVTLSCHQTNNHDYMYWYRQDTGHGLRLIHYSYVADSTEKGDIPDGYKASRPSQENFSLILELASLSQTAVYFCASSEGGAQDTQYFGPGTRLLVL.

In the case of this clone: The gene names here belong to mouse. CDR3 bases read: TGTGCCAGCAGTATTGACAGGGGGCGAAAC. Its protein is CASSIDRGRN. The entire CDR3 protein reads CASSIDRGRNTLYF. The chain combines TRBV19 with TRBJ2-4; 10 bases are shared with TRBD1. From the germline J gene comes the end of the CDR3, since the read stops 4 residues before it. Germline lookup yields CDR1 FNHDT and CDR2 SITEND (reference sequence). This CDR3 is built from 14 residues.

The table lists this clone with a few counts. Gene names are the mouse ones. The sequenced fragment ends 4 residues before the CDR3 boundary, so the rest is inferred from the germline J gene. V gene TRBV13-1 combines with J gene TRBJ1-1; 8 nucleotides agree with TRBD1. Trimming at V came to 2 bases and at J to 0 bases, leaving 3 bases not matched to a gene. The CDR3 runs 15 residues. The germline CDR1 and CDR2 sequences are NSHNY and SYGAGN. CDR3 protein: CASSEVQGANTEVFF. CDR3 bases read: TGTGCCAGCAGTGAAGTACAGGGGGCAAACACA.

As regards this clone: All gene names here are mouse names. Read coverage stops 4 residues before the CDR3 terminus; the germline J gene supplies the remainder. The chain has TRBV19 and TRBJ1-2; 7 positions match TRBD1. Germline V gene sequence: CDR1 FNHDT, CDR2 SITEND (reference sequence). Unmatched junction bases numbered 3, after V lost 3 bases and J lost 4 bases. The CDR3 covers 13 residues. CDR3 in amino acids: CASSRRQGSDYTF. The covered CDR3 bases are TGTGCCAGCAGTAGACGACAGGGCTCC.

Concerning this clone: The gene names given are mouse names. The read gets to within 3 residues of the CDR3 end, and the germline J gene fills in the rest. The rearrangement uses TRBV29 and TRBJ1-6, with 8 bases aligning to TRBD1. TRBJ1-6 has ORF status, its function being uncertain. CDR3 length: 13 residues. Germline assignment: CDR1 MSHET and CDR2 SYDVDS. Losses at the gene ends were 9 bases for V and 7 bases for J; bases not matched to a gene: 5. The CDR3 sequence is CARTGARNSPLYF. The covered CDR3 bases are TGTGCTAGGACAGGGGCTAGAAATTCGCCC.

This clone was counted only a few times. Gene and germline names: mouse. The read finishes 4 residues shy of the CDR3 end, and the germline J gene is used to complete it. V and J are TRBV13-1 and TRBJ1-1; a weak D match, TRBD1 (6 bases). Germline CDR1 NSHNY, CDR2 SYGAGN. The CDR3 is 13 amino acids. CDR3 region: CASSDGGTKEVFF. The covered CDR3 bases are TGTGCCAGCAGTGATGGAGGGACAAAA.

This clone has a handful of counts. Gene labels here are mouse ones. Read coverage stops 4 residues before the CDR3 terminus; the germline J gene supplies the remainder. V gene TRBV5 combines with J gene TRBJ2-5; maybe TRBD2 (6 bases). Trimming removed 1 base from V and 2 bases from J, with 7 bases in between. Germline loops: CDR1 LGHNA, CDR2 YNLKQL (reference sequence). The CDR3 has 14 amino acids. The sequenced CDR3 bases are TGTGCCAGCAGCCAAGCTGGGGTCCAAGAC. It specifies CASSQAGVQD. The entire CDR3 reads CASSQAGVQDTQYF.

As regards this clone: Germline and genes here are mouse. The missing CDR3 end, 4 residues past where the read stops, is filled in from the germline J gene. Other DNA sequences within the sample encode an identical CDR3. The chain carries TRBV5 and TRBJ2-3, with D maybe TRBD2 (5 bases). Germline lookup yields CDR1 LGHNA and CDR2 YNLKQL (reference sequence). V lost 2 bases and J lost 0, with 6 bases in between. The CDR3 is made up of 14 amino acids. The sequenced CDR3 bases are TGTGCCAGCAGCCAACTGGGTAGTGCAGAA. Its protein product is CASSQLGSAE. The full CDR3 reads CASSQLGSAETLYF.

The table lists this clone with many counts. Here the gene names and germline are mouse. Within the sample, other DNA sequences also encode this same CDR3. The CDR3 bases that were read are TGTGCTAGCAGTAGACAGGGGCGAGAC. Residues: CASSRQGRD. The full CDR3 is CASSRQGRDTQYF. This chain joins TRBV17 and TRBJ2-5; perhaps TRBD1 as D (6 bases). The read finishes 4 residues shy of the CDR3 end, and the germline J gene is used to complete it. The CDR3 consists of 13 residues. The V gene's germline CDR1 is MNHDT and CDR2 YYDKIL.

On this clone: Gene and germline names: mouse. With the read ending 4 residues before the CDR3 end, the germline J gene is used to fill in that end. The chain joins TRBV31 to TRBJ2-7; 8 positions agree with TRBD2. Germline lookup yields CDR1 GKSSPN and CDR2 SITVG. Trimming cost V 8 bases and J 0 bases; bases outside gene matches: 3. This CDR3 region has 12 residues. The part of the CDR3 DNA that was read is TGTGCCGGCTGGGGGGCCTCCTAT. This translates into CAGWGASY. The full CDR3 protein reads CAGWGASYEQYF.

Worth noting for this clone: The germline and genes are mouse ones. The read comes to an end 4 residues before the CDR3 does, leaving the germline J gene to fill in the end. The rearrangement links TRBV13-2 to TRBJ1-2, with D perhaps TRBD1 (5 bases). The ends were cut back, 0 bases at V and 0 bases at J, with 9 bases in the middle. The germline CDR1 and CDR2 sequences are NNHNN and SYGAGS (reference sequence). The CDR3 has 15 amino acids. The sequenced CDR3 bases are TGTGCCAGCGGTGATGCACCCAGGGCAAACTCC. It translates to CASGDAPRANS. The full-length CDR3 reads as CASGDAPRANSDYTF.

This clone was seen more than once but under ten times. All gene names here are mouse names. This CDR3 reads CASSHRGSEVFF. Incomplete CDR3 DNA: TGTGCCAGCAGTCACAGGGGCTCA. The V and J genes are TRBV13-3 and TRBJ1-1; 7 bases agree with TRBD1. The sequence runs out 4 residues before the end of the CDR3; the remainder is reconstructed from the germline J gene. CDR1 and CDR2 (germline): NNHDY, SYVADS. The CDR3 is made up of 12 amino acids.

A few counts support this clone. Any gene name here is a mouse gene name. The read ends 4 residues early relative to the CDR3; the germline J gene fills the gap. The V and J genes are TRBV5 and TRBJ2-7; 10 nucleotides align to TRBD1. Germline lookup yields CDR1 LGHNA and CDR2 YNLKQL (reference sequence). The CDR3 consists of 16 residues. CDR3 in amino acids: CASSQEGQGREYEQYF. The covered CDR3 bases are TGTGCCAGCAGCCAAGAGGGACAGGGGAGAGAATAT.

Concerning this clone itself: Mouse names are used for the genes. The CDR3 bases that were read are TGTGCCAGCAGTTGGGACAAAACAAACTCC. Protein sequence: CASSWDKTNS. The CDR3 in its entirety is CASSWDKTNSDYTF. The chain is built from TRBV13-1 and TRBJ1-2; tentatively, D is TRBD1 (6 bases). The CDR3 end falls 4 residues outside the read, so it is completed with the germline J gene. Trimming removed 4 bases from V and 0 bases from J, with 10 bases in between. In germline, CDR1 is NSHNY, CDR2 SYGAGN. The CDR3 loop spans 14 amino acids.

Points on this clone: Gene names denote mouse genes. The sequence runs out 4 residues before the end of the CDR3; the remainder is reconstructed from the germline J gene. The chain couples TRBV13-3 to TRBJ2-3, with a possible D match to TRBD1 (6 bases). This CDR3 has 14 residues. Germline V lookup: CDR1 NNHDY, CDR2 SYVADS. The germline V and J ends were trimmed by 4 bases and 0 bases, with 9 bases remaining between them. The CDR3 bases that were read are TGTGCCAGCAGTCGGACAGATAGTGCAGAA. It specifies CASSRTDSAE. The whole CDR3 region reads CASSRTDSAETLYF.

In regard to this clone: Genes and germline come from the mouse. The read finishes 3 residues shy of the CDR3 end, and the germline J gene is used to complete it. This specimen includes other DNA sequences encoding the same CDR3. The rearrangement uses TRBV19 and TRBJ1-6; D might be TRBD1 (6 bases). TRBJ1-6 is designated an ORF whose function remains uncertain. The germline V gene encodes CDR1 FNHDT and CDR2 SITEND (reference sequence). The CDR3 is 13 residues long. V lost 6 bases and J 4 bases, leaving 8 bases between the germline ends. Incomplete CDR3 DNA: TGTGCCAGCACGGACAGATATAATTCGCCC. Its protein is CASTDRYNSP. The whole CDR3 protein reads CASTDRYNSPLYF.

Worth noting for this clone: The listed genes are named as in mouse. Other DNA sequences in this specimen translate into the identical CDR3. The CDR3 spells CASSIPGGNYAEQFF. Incomplete CDR3 DNA: TGTGCCAGCAGTATTCCTGGGGGTAACTATGCT. The chain employs TRBV19 and TRBJ2-1; TRBD2 agrees at 7 bases. The read comes to an end 4 residues before the CDR3 does, leaving the germline J gene to fill in the end. Germline V gives CDR1 FNHDT, CDR2 SITEND (reference sequence). Unmatched junction bases numbered 2, after V lost 2 bases and J lost 0 bases. The CDR3 totals 15 residues.

With regard to this clone: All gene names here are mouse names. This chain's CDR3 is CTCSAPTGDYEQYF. The sequenced CDR3 bases are TGCACCTGCAGTGCCCCGACAGGGGACTAT. The rearrangement uses TRBV1 and TRBJ2-7, with 8 bases lining up with TRBD1. The CDR3 extends 4 residues past the end of the read, so its final part is completed from the germline J gene. Per the germline V gene, CDR1 is NSQYPW and CDR2 is LRSPGD (reference sequence). V shed 3 bases and J 3 bases; nucleotides not matched to a gene: 4. The CDR3 is 14 amino acids.